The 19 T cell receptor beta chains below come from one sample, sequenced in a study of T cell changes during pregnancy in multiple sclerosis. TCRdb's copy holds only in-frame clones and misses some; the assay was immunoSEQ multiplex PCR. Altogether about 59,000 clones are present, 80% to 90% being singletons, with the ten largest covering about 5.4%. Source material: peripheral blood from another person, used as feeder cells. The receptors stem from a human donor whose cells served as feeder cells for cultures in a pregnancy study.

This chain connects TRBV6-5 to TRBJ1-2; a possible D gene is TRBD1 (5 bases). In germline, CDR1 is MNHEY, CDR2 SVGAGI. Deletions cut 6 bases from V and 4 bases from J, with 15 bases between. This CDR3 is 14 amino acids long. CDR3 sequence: CASSPRGTSYGYTF. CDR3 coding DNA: TGTGCCAGCAGCCCTCGGGGGACCAGCTATGGCTACACCTTC.

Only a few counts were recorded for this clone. CDR3 nucleotides: TGTGCCAGCAGCCCGGGACAGAACCTCTATGGCTACACCTTC. Its protein product is CASSPGQNLYGYTF. The chain joins TRBV14 to TRBJ1-2, with 7 bases lining up with TRBD1. From germline, CDR1 is SGHDN and CDR2 FVKESK. V gave up 4 bases and J gave up 4 bases; unmatched junction bases: 6. The CDR3 contains 14 residues.

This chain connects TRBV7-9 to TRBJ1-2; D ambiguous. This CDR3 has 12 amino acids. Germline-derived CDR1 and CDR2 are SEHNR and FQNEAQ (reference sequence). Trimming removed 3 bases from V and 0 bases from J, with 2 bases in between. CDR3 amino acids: CASSFPNYGYTF. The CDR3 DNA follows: TGTGCCAGCAGCTTCCCTAACTATGGCTACACCTTC.

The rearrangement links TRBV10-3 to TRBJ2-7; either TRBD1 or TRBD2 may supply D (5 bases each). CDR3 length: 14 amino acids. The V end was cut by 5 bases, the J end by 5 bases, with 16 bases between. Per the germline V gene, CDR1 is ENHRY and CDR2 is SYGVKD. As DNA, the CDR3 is TGTGCCATCAGTCCTAGGGGAGAAACTAACGAGCAGTACTTC. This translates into CAISPRGETNEQYF.

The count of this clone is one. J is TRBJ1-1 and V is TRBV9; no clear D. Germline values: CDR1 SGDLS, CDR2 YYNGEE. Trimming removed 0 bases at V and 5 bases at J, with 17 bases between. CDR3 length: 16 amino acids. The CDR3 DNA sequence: TGTGCCAGCAGCGTAGATTACGGGAGGGCCGGGACTGAAGCTTTCTTT. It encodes CASSVDYGRAGTEAFF.

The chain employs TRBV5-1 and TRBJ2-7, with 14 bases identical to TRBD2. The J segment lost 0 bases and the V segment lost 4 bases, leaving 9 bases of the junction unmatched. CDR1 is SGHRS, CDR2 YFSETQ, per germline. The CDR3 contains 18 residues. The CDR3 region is CASSLRLAGGTTSYEQYF. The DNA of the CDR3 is TGCGCCAGCAGCCTCCGACTAGCGGGGGGGACTACCTCCTACGAGCAGTACTTC.

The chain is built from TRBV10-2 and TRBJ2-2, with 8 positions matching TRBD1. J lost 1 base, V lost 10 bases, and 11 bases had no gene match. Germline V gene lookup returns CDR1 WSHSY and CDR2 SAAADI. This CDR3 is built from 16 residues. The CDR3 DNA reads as TGCGCCACCTCTCGGACAGGGCCCCTGAACACCGGGGAGCTGTTTTTT. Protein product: CATSRTGPLNTGELFF.

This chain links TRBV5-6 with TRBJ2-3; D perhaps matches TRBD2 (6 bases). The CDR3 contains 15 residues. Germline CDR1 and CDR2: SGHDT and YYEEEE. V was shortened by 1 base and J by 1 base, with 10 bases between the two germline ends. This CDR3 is CASSLRRDGTDTQYF. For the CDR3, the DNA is TGTGCCAGCAGCTTGAGGCGGGACGGCACAGATACGCAGTATTTT.

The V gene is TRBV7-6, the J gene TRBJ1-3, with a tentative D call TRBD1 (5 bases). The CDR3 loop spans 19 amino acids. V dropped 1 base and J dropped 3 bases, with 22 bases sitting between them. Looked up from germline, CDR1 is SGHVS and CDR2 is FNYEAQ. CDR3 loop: CASSLESRQGPSRGNTIYF. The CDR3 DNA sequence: TGTGCCAGCAGCTTAGAGTCTCGGCAGGGACCAAGTCGTGGAAACACCATATATTTT.

The CDR3 is CASSLRGPAYEQYF. Here the CDR3 DNA reads TGTGCCAGCAGCCTGCGTGGACCAGCCTACGAGCAGTACTTC. The gene calls are TRBV5-6 and TRBJ2-7; D call uncertain. Per germline, CDR1 SGHDT and CDR2 YYEEEE. The length of the CDR3 is 14 residues. V lost 4 bases to trimming and J lost 2 bases, with 13 bases between them.

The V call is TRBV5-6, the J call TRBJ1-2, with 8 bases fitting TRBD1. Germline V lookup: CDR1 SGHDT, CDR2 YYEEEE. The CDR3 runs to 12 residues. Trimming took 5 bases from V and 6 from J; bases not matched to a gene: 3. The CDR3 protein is CASSQGADGYTF. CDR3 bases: TGTGCCAGCAGTCAGGGGGCGGATGGCTACACCTTC.

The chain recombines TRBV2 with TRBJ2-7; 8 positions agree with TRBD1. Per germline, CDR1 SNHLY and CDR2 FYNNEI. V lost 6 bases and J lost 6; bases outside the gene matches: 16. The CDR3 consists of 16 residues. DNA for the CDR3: TGTGCCAGCAGCGGAGTTGCCGGGACAGGAAGGGGCGAGCAGTACTTC. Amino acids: CASSGVAGTGRGEQYF. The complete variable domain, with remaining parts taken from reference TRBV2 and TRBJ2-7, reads EPEVTQTPSHQVTQMGQEVILRCVPISNHLYFYWYRQILGQKVEFLVSFYNNEISEKSEIFDDQFSVERPDGSNFTLKIRSTKLEDSAMYFCASSGVAGTGRGEQYFGPGTRLTVT.

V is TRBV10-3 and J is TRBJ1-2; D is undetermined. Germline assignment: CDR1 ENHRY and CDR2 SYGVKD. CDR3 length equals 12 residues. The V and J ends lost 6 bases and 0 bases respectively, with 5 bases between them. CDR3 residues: CAIRLANYGYTF. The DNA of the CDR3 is TGTGCCATCAGACTAGCTAACTATGGCTACACCTTC.

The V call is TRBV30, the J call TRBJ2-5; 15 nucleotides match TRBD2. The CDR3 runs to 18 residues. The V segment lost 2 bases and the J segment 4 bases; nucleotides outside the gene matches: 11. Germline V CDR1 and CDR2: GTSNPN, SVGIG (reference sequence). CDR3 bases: TGTGCCTGGAGTCTTTGGACTAGCGGGAGGGTCGGAGGAGAGACCCAGTACTTC. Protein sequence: CAWSLWTSGRVGGETQYF.

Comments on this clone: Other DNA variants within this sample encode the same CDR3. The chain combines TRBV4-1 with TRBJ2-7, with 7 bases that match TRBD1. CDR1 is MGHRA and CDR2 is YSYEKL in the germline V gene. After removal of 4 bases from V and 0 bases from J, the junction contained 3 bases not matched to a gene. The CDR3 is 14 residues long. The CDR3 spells CASSLGQASYEQYF. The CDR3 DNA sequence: TGCGCCAGCAGCCTCGGACAGGCCTCCTACGAGCAGTACTTC.

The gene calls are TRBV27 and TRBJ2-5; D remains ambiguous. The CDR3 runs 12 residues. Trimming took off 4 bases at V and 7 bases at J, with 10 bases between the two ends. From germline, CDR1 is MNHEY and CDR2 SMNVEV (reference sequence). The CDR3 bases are TGTGCCAGCAGTTCCCCCGCCGCGACCCAGTACTTC. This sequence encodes CASSSPAATQYF.

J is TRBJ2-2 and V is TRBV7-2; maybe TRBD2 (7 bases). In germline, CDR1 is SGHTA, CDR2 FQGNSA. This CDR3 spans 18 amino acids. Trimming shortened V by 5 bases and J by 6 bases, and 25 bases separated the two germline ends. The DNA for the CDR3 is TGTGCCAGCAGCCGACAGGTTGGGGCTAGCGGCTCATCCGGGGAGCTGTTTTTT. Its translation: CASSRQVGASGSSGELFF.

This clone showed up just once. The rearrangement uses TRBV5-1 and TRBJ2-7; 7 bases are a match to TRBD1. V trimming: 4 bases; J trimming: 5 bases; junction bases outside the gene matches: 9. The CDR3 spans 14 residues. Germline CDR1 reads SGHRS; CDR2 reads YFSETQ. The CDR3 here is CASSLRGRGHEQYF. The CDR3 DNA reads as TGCGCCAGCAGCCTTAGGGGGCGCGGCCACGAGCAGTACTTC. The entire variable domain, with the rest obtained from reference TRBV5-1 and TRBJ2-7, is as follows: KAGVTQTPRYLIKTRGQQVTLSCSPISGHRSVSWYQQTPGQGLQFLFEYFSETQRNKGNFPGRFSGRQFSNSRSEMNVSTLELGDSALYLCASSLRGRGHEQYFGPGTRLTVT.

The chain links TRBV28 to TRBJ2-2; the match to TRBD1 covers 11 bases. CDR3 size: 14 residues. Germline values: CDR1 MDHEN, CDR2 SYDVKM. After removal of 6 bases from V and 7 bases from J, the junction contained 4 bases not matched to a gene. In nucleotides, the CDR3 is TGTGCCAGCAGCGGGACAGGGGGGATCGGGGAGCTGTTTTTT. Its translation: CASSGTGGIGELFF.